Listed below are T cell receptor beta chains from one sample, sequenced in a study of beta chain features in type 1 diabetes. The protocol was immunoSEQ multiplex PCR, while the TCRdb copy is restricted to in-frame clones and leaves out a portion. The data contain 600,000 or so clones, more than 12% of them singletons. The specimen sequenced was naive CD4+ T cells from blood. These receptors originate from a man between 18 and 29 years old with type 1 diabetes. CDR3s leave out the opening cysteine and the closing phenylalanine or tryptophan.

j_call | v_call | cdr3_aa
TRBJ2-5 | TRBV2 | ASCRGPSETQY
TRBJ1-1 | TRBV6-5 | ASSERGREAF
TRBJ2-7 | TRBV19 | ASRDRSSYEQY
TRBJ2-1 | TRBV9 | ASSVELAGYNEQF
TRBJ2-3 | TRBV9 | ASTPADTQY
TRBJ2-1 | TRBV9 | ASNRPGGLFNEQF
TRBJ1-2 | TRBV29-1 | SVLSDRVFFGYT
TRBJ1-1 | TRBV27 | ASSPRERGAWTEAF
TRBJ2-1 | TRBV30 | AWSRQGSYNEQF
TRBJ1-1 | TRBV27 | ASSAGRGTEAF
TRBJ2-2 | TRBV30 | AWSPSGLFTGELF
TRBJ1-5 | TRBV7-2 | ASSLTAGYRPQH
TRBJ2-7 | TRBV2 | AGGTSGPREY
TRBJ1-5 | TRBV4-2 | ASSRRSGEGNQPQH
TRBJ2-2 | TRBV6-5 | AVSVRGTAGELF
TRBJ1-1 | TRBV6-5 | ASSPSDGNTEAF
TRBJ2-5 | TRBV15 | ATSRDFSGRALGGETQY
TRBJ1-1 | TRBV4-1 | ASSQAEVNTEAF
TRBJ2-2 | TRBV14 | ASSQPLQGNGELF
TRBJ2-2 | TRBV5-1 | ASSLEGGELF
TRBJ2-1 | TRBV7-6 | ASSPRGSGSEF
TRBJ2-7 | TRBV28 | ASRDGTSYEQY
TRBJ2-3 | TRBV5-1 | ASSPGEGTDTQY
TRBJ1-6 | TRBV2 | ASSAGQGNSPLH
TRBJ2-1 | TRBV5-1 | ASSGSRSFDEQF
TRBJ2-5 | TRBV7-2 | ASSLASGVETQY